This T cell receptor beta chain originates from a study of shared clonotypes between healthy human individuals (dated by TCRdb to about 2020). Background for the entire study: Two women and a few men aged 18 to 49 years were included in the cohort. Blood TCR repertoires of five healthy adults were deeply sequenced to estimate repertoire size and the extent of clonotype sharing between individuals. Leukapheresis yielded between about 0.94 and 10 billion PBMCs per donor. For each donor, CD4 naive and CD4 memory were each given three plates, CD8 naive was given two plates, and CD8 memory was given one plate. To increase sequencing depth and limit assay-specific biases, TCR repertoire library preparation and sequencing were carried out by different laboratories using diverse techniques. General study outcomes and caveats: About 5% of naive CD4, 3.5% of naive CD8, 2.3% of memory CD4, and less than 0.45% of memory CD8 clonotypes were shared across four donors. Pairwise subsampling indicated that sequencing depth was expected to affect the degree of clonotype sharing among donors. Only blood was sampled, and tissue TCR repertoires likely differ from those in blood. Higher generation probabilities were observed for clonotypes shared by all four sorted-subset donors than for non-shared clonotypes. Larger estimated clonotype richness was generally found for naive subsets than for memory subsets. The small number of donors limited the genetic and exposure-history diversity represented. Incomplete sequencing was indicated by rarefaction of sorted-subset datasets, despite the large sequencing depth.

A note on this clone: Its specific antigen is unknown. An end of the junction does not agree with germline; a read error may underlie this.

TCR CDR3 regions were amplified from genomic DNA by multiplex PCR using the deep immunoSEQ assay. Extracted genomic DNA from each cell subset was spread evenly across all wells of several immunoSEQ 96-well plates, with each plate serving as a replicate. For sorted subsets, 150 to 250 ng genomic DNA, equal to some 30,000 T cell genomes, was loaded into each replicate PCR. Purified libraries were quantified with a Qubit 3.0 fluorometer, sized on a Bioanalyzer 2100, and re-quantified with the KAPA Library Quantification kit. Each immunoSEQ 96-well plate was sequenced on its own single-read 150-cycle Illumina NextSeq 550 flow cell. The original methods were these. Because only junctional sequences without quality scores were contained in the immunoSEQ output, filtering matching that applied to full-length reads could not be performed. To assign V/J genes and CDR3, sequences were annotated using PyIR, a Python wrapper for IgBLAST v1.9, with IMGT germline references. Reads were filtered out if the reads had weak V/J assignments (E-value above 1e-6), no CDR3, stop codons, out-of-frame junctions, or ambiguous translated residues. V3J clonotypes were defined by identical inferred V gene, J gene, and CDR3 amino acid sequence. The percentage overlap between two repertoires was calculated by dividing the number of shared unique clonotypes by the size of the smaller repertoire. Three approaches were used to assess repertoire richness: RTK rarefaction, the Chao1 estimator, and Recon v2.1 estimates of unobserved clonotypes. OLGA was used to compute generation probabilities for all TCRbeta clonotypes that the gDNA method yielded from a few donors. Entries here come from immuneACCESS through TCRdb and include only in-frame sequences with V and J called. Some clones fail to appear in such tables; in the studies checked, an unresolved V gene covers under half of the shortfall, and the cause of the remainder is unknown. D and trimming were read from the DNA, whereas the V and J calls and clone size are those reported in that table. This sample has about 800,000 clones in its table, and about 96% of those were observed once. The top ten hold over 0.2% of the sample.

CD8 naive samples consisted of CD45RO-negative cells that were positively selected for CCR7, yielding a CD45RA+CCR7+ population without TemRA cells. The donors were healthy, HIV-negative adults who had no recently reported acute infections or vaccinations. Only Caucasian adults living in Nashville, Tennessee, USA were represented among the donors. Blood was obtained by leukapheresis, after which PBMCs were separated by Ficoll-Histopaque density gradient centrifugation and cryopreserved in liquid nitrogen vapor phase. Analytical flow cytometry was used to check the purity and quantity of each magnetically sorted T cell population. Each sorted fraction had its genomic DNA isolated and then quantified by UV absorbance on a Nanodrop 2000c. The germline V gene supplies CDR1 SGDLS and CDR2 YYNGEE. From the cysteine up to the phenylalanine, the CDR3 has a length of 8 residues. The CDR3 DNA has 24 bases and is translated from base 1.

The sequencing sample was made of naive CD8+ T cells sorted from blood. Explained via the paper, the cell subset or site label denotes: CD45RA+CCR7+. The source is a man aged 30-40 years in good health. The receptor chain draws on TRBV9 and TRBJ1-2; no D gene call is confident. The DNA sequence reads TGTGCCAGCAGCGATAAGCAATTC. This yields the protein CASSDKQF.